A single sample gave rise to the 9 T cell receptor beta chains below, sequenced in a study of CD4+ T cells in melanoma. Libraries were prepared by immunoSEQ multiplex PCR; TCRdb keeps only in-frame clonotypes and omits some of them. There are tens of thousands of clones in the sample; about 72% occur only once, and about 5.1% lies in the top ten. The sequenced material came from tumor tissue. The receptors shown here come from a human donor with melanoma.

The chain carries TRBV11-2 and TRBJ2-7; 8 bases are a match to TRBD1. CDR1 and CDR2 from the germline V gene are SGHAT and FQNNGV. The CDR3 contains 14 residues. J lost 6 bases, V lost 4 bases, and 8 bases had no gene match. In nucleotides, the CDR3 is TGTGCCAGCAGCTCCCTGGACAGGGCCATCGAGCAGTACTTC. It is translated as CASSSLDRAIEQYF.

This clone has just a few counts. The CDR3 DNA sequence: TGTGCCAGCAGTTTAAGGCCCGAGCGTAATGAAAAACTGTTTTTT. Its protein product is CASSLRPERNEKLFF. The chain has TRBV27 and TRBJ1-4; D uncertain. V gave up 2 bases and J gave up 4 bases, with 11 bases separating them. In germline, CDR1 is MNHEY, CDR2 SMNVEV (reference sequence). The CDR3 is made up of 15 amino acids.

This clone was detected once. The CDR3 bases are TGTGCCACCGAGGACAGGGGCGCACTCCTCTACGAGCAGTACTTC. Protein product: CATEDRGALLYEQYF. The chain combines TRBV10-3 with TRBJ2-7; 9 bases line up with TRBD1. Germline values: CDR1 ENHRY, CDR2 SYGVKD. J gave up 3 bases and V 10 bases, and 13 bases lay outside the gene matches. This CDR3 region has 15 residues.

In its sample, this clone was seen a few times. This sequence joins TRBV4-1 and TRBJ2-5, with 8 nucleotides matching TRBD2. In germline, CDR1 is MGHRA, CDR2 YSYEKL. This CDR3 has 16 residues. V was clipped by 0 bases and J by 5 bases; unmatched bases: 8. As DNA, the CDR3 is TGCGCCAGCAGCCAAGACGCTAGCGGGTCGGGGGAGACCCAGTACTTC. Translation gives CASSQDASGSGETQYF.

CDR3 sequence: CAISTLPKTDISYEQYF. As DNA, the CDR3 is TGTGCCATCAGCACGCTGCCCAAGACAGACATCTCCTACGAGCAGTACTTC. The chain couples TRBV10-3 to TRBJ2-7; possible D gene TRBD1, 5 bases. Germline V CDR1 and CDR2: ENHRY, SYGVKD. CDR3 length: 17 residues. Trimming removed 6 bases from V and 0 bases from J, with 21 bases in between.

This clone has only a few counts. This sequence joins TRBV9 and TRBJ2-1, with D unclear. Between the trimmed V and J ends, which lost 0 bases and 4 bases, there was a span of 14 bases. Germline V lookup: CDR1 SGDLS, CDR2 YYNGEE. CDR3 length equals 16 residues. Here the CDR3 reads CASSVGWVSGYNEQFF. CDR3 bases: TGTGCCAGCAGCGTAGGGTGGGTGTCGGGTTACAATGAGCAGTTCTTC.

The CDR3 loop is CASGGLRETQYF. The DNA of the CDR3 is TGTGCTAGTGGAGGACTGAGGGAGACCCAGTACTTC. V and J are TRBV12-5 and TRBJ2-5, with D possibly being TRBD2 (5 bases). Germline V lookup: CDR1 LGHNT, CDR2 FRNRAP. This CDR3 is built from 12 residues. The germline V and J ends were trimmed by 6 bases and 5 bases, with 10 bases remaining between them.

This clone was seen ten or more times. This CDR3 is CASSDSGWLRGGYGYTF. DNA of the CDR3: TGTGCCAGCAGTGACTCAGGGTGGCTGCGGGGGGGCTATGGCTACACCTTC. The J gene is TRBJ1-2, the V gene TRBV6-4; possibly TRBD1 for D (5 bases). Germline CDR1 is MRHNA and CDR2 is SNTAGT. There are 17 residues in the CDR3. V was clipped by 0 bases and J by 4 bases, with 18 bases between them.

This clone is categorized as medium-sized. The rearrangement joins TRBV7-2 to TRBJ1-6; 7 nucleotides agree with TRBD1. Per the germline V gene, CDR1 is SGHTA and CDR2 is FQGNSA. V lost 3 bases and J lost 7; bases outside the gene matches: 6. The CDR3 length is 15 residues. The CDR3 region is CASSFMTGWNSPLHF. In DNA form, the CDR3 reads TGTGCCAGCAGCTTCATGACAGGGTGGAATTCACCCCTCCACTTT.